Listed below are T cell receptor beta chains from one sample, sequenced in a study of blood T cell repertoires in COVID-19. Here immunoSEQ multiplex PCR was the method, and the copy in TCRdb shows in-frame clones only, minus some. The sample records 100,000 to 150,000 clones, approximately 87% being singletons. The specimen sequenced was peripheral blood. Source of these receptors: a man in his 70s with active COVID-19. Each CDR3 is given with its conserved first and last residue. A D gene is named only where the DNA matches it firmly. Clone size is stated in some rows and not others, as once, few, many or a class when expanded.

>once|TRBD2|TRBV10-3|TRBJ2-7
TGTGCCATCAGTGAGGTGACTAGCGTCGCTGGTTACGAGCAGTACTTC
CAISEVTSVAGYEQYF
>.|.|TRBV7-2|TRBJ1-6
TGTGCCAGCAGCTTAACCTCTGCAGGGAACAATTCACCCCTCCACTTT
CASSLTSAGNNSPLHF
>.|.|TRBV29-1|TRBJ1-1
TGCAGCGTTGCCGGTCGGAACACTGAAGCTTTCTTT
CSVAGRNTEAFF
>few|TRBD2|TRBV28|TRBJ2-7
TGTGCCAGCAGTTCAATCGGGGGGGGAAAAGCCTACGAGCAGTACTTC
CASSSIGGGKAYEQYF
>.|.|TRBV20-1|TRBJ2-3
TGCAGCGCCAGAGGTGGAGGGTATTTT
CSARGGGYF
>.|.|TRBV5-6|TRBJ1-5
TGTGCCAGCAGCTTGGCAGGTCCCAATCAGCCCCAGCATTTT
CASSLAGPNQPQHF
>.|TRBD2|TRBV18|TRBJ2-1
TGTGCCAGCTCACCATCGGGACTAGCGGGGAACAATGAGCAGTTCTTC
CASSPSGLAGNNEQFF
>.|.|TRBV6-2/TRBV6-3|TRBJ1-1
TGTGCCAGCAGTAACGGAGGGATGACGGCTTTCTTT
CASSNGGMTAFF
>.|.|TRBV5-8|TRBJ2-3
TGTGCCAGCAGCTCAAAATTAGCGGCTTTCTACACAGATACGCAGTATTTT
CASSSKLAAFYTDTQYF
>.|TRBD2|TRBV7-2|TRBJ2-7
TGTGCCAGCAGCTCCGGGACTACAAACTACGAGCAGTACTTC
CASSSGTTNYEQYF
>.|TRBD1|TRBV30|TRBJ1-4
TGTGCCTGGAGTCTACAGGGGGCGCGGGGTGAAAAACTGTTTTTT
CAWSLQGARGEKLFF
>once|.|TRBV7-2|TRBJ2-7
TGTGCCAGCAGCTCATTCGGACTACTTAACAGGGAGCAGTACTTC
CASSSFGLLNREQYF
>.|.|TRBV15|TRBJ2-7
TGTGCCACCAGCAGAGCACAGACCTACGAGCAGTACTTC
CATSRAQTYEQYF
>.|.|TRBV27|TRBJ2-2
TGTGCCGGCAGTTTACTAGAGGGGGAGCTGTTTTTT
CAGSLLEGELFF
>.|TRBD2|TRBV28|TRBJ2-1
TGTGCCAGCAGTCCGGGACTAGCGGGAGTAAATGAGCAGTTCTTC
CASSPGLAGVNEQFF
>.|TRBD1|TRBV5-1|TRBJ1-2
TGCGCCAGCAGTTCCACCGGGACAGGGGTTCCCTATGGCTACACCTTC
CASSSTGTGVPYGYTF
>.|TRBD2|TRBV19|TRBJ2-3
TGTGCCAGTTCAAACCGGCCTAGCGGGAGGAGGACAGATACGCAGTATTTT
CASSNRPSGRRTDTQYF
>.|TRBD1|TRBV9|TRBJ1-3
TGTGCCAGCAACGGACAGGCTGGAAACACCATATATTTT
CASNGQAGNTIYF
>.|.|TRBV27|TRBJ1-2
TGTGCCAGCAGTTCCGACAGGCACCGCGGCTACACCTTC
CASSSDRHRGYTF
>.|TRBD1|TRBV4-1|TRBJ2-7
TGCGCCAGCAGCCGAGGACAGGGGGCGAGGGTGTACTTC
CASSRGQGARVYF
>.|TRBD1|TRBV4-1|TRBJ2-7
TGCGCCAGCAGCCAAGGAACGGACAGGGTCGGGGAGCAGTACTTC
CASSQGTDRVGEQYF
>.|TRBD1|TRBV12-3/TRBV12-4|TRBJ1-5
TGTGCCAGCAGTGACAGGGGCAATCAGCCCCAGCATTTT
CASSDRGNQPQHF
>.|.|TRBV4-1|TRBJ2-7
TGCGCCAGCAGCCAAGATTGGGCACAGGGGAGGTCCTACGAGCAGTACTTC
CASSQDWAQGRSYEQYF
>.|.|TRBV4-3|TRBJ2-7
TGCGCCAGCAGCCAAGATCAAGGACAGTACGAGCAGTACTTC
CASSQDQGQYEQYF
>.|TRBD1|TRBV19|TRBJ2-2
TGTGCCAGTACTATGTCCCACAGGGGCGACACCGGGGAGCTGTTTTTT
CASTMSHRGDTGELFF
>.|.|TRBV19|TRBJ1-5
TGTGCCAGCAGACAGCTTTCTCAGCCCCAGCATTTT
CASRQLSQPQHF
>.|.|TRBV5-1|TRBJ2-5
TGCGCCAGCAGCCCACGAGCTTCAGGGGGGAAGCTGCAAGAGACCCAGTACTTC
CASSPRASGGKLQETQYF
>.|.|TRBV4-1|TRBJ1-4
TGCGCCAGCAGCCTCTTACCCCAGGGGATGGAGGAAAAACTGTTTTTT
CASSLLPQGMEEKLFF
>.|.|TRBV11-2|TRBJ1-6
TGTGCCAGCAGTTTTCAGAATTCACCCCTCCACTTT
CASSFQNSPLHF